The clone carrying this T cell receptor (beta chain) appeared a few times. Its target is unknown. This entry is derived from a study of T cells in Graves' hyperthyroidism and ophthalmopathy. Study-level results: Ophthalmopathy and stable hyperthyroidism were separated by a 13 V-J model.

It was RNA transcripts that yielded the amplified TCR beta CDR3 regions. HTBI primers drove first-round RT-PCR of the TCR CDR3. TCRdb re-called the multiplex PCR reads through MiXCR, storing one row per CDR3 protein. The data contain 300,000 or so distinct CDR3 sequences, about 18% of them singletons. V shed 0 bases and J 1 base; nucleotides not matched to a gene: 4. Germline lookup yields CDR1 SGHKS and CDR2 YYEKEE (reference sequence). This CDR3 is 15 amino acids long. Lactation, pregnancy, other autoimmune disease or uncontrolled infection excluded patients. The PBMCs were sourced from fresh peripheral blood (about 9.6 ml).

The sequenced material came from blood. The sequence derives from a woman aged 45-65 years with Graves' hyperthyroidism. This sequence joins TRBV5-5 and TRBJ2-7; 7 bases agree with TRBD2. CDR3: CASSLGAGPSYEQYF. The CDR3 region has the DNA TGTGCCAGCAGCTTGGGAGCGGGGCCATCCTACGAGCAGTACTTC.